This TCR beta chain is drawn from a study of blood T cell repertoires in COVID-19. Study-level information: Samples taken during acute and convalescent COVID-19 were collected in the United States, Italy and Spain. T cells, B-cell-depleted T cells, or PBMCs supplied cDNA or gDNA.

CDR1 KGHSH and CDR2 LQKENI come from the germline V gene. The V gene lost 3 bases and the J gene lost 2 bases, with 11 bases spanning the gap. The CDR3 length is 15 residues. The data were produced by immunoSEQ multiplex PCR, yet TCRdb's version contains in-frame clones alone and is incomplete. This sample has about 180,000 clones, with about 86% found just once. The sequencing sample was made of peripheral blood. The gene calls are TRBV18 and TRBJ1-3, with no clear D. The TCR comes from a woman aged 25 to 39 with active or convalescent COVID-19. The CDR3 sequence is CASSPPGSPGNTIYF. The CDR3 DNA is TGTGCCAGCTCACCTCCGGGATCCCCTGGAAACACCATATATTTT. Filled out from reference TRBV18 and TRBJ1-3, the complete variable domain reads NAGVMQNPRHLVRRRGQEARLRCSPMKGHSHVYWYRQLPEEGLKFMVYLQKENIIDESGMPKERFSAEFPKEGPSILRIQQVVRGDSAAYFCASSPPGSPGNTIYFGEGSWLTVV.